This entry lists 20 T cell receptor beta chains sequenced from one sample in a study of T cell responses to AZD1222 COVID-19 vaccine. Clones were read by immunoSEQ multiplex PCR, and TCRdb kept only the in-frame ones, dropping some. Altogether under 130,000 clones are present, 91% being singletons, with the ten largest covering under 60%. Specimen: peripheral blood, collected on day 0 of AZD1222 vaccination. The source is an adult in good health.

The rearrangement links TRBV18 to TRBJ2-1, with D perhaps TRBD2 (5 bases). The CDR3 contains 16 residues. Germline lookup yields CDR1 KGHSH and CDR2 LQKENI. The germline V and J ends were trimmed by 3 bases and 0 bases, with 12 bases remaining between them. The CDR3 spells CASSPGAGRSYNEQFF. The DNA of the CDR3 is TGTGCCAGCTCACCGGGTGCGGGCCGCTCCTACAATGAGCAGTTCTTC.

The chain combines TRBV5-1 with TRBJ1-5; TRBD1 might be the D (5 bases). The germline V gene encodes CDR1 SGHRS and CDR2 YFSETQ. V dropped 0 bases and J dropped 7 bases, with 14 bases sitting between them. This CDR3 has 15 residues. The DNA for the CDR3 is TGCGCCAGCAGCTTGGATCCAGGGACGGAACAGCCCCAGCATTTT. Its translation: CASSLDPGTEQPQHF.

This clone was seen a single time. The chain combines TRBV6-5 with TRBJ2-1; a possible D gene is TRBD1 (5 bases). The CDR3 has 14 residues. V shed 0 bases and J shed 7 bases, with 10 bases lying between them. Germline V CDR1 and CDR2: MNHEY, SVGAGI. CDR3 bases: TGTGCCAGCAGTTACTCGGGGCTTGAGAATGAGCAGTTCTTC. Encoded protein: CASSYSGLENEQFF.

This clone was counted a single time. This chain uses TRBV7-2 with TRBJ2-7, with 12 positions matching TRBD2. From germline, CDR1 is SGHTA and CDR2 FQGNSA. J was trimmed by 4 bases and V by 3 bases; bases with no gene match: 4. This CDR3 spans 15 amino acids. Written as DNA, the CDR3 is TGTGCCAGCAGCTTGGGCCTAGCGGGAGGGTACGAGCAGTACTTC. It yields the protein CASSLGLAGGYEQYF.

This chain connects TRBV5-4 to TRBJ1-2; no definite D call. There are 13 residues in the CDR3. Per germline, CDR1 SGHNT and CDR2 YYREEE (reference sequence). V lost 3 bases and J lost 8, with 14 bases in between. The CDR3 DNA follows: TGTGCCAGCAGCTCAGACGGCGCTGGCGGCTACACCTTC. Encoded protein: CASSSDGAGGYTF. The variable domain in full, with the rest retrieved from reference TRBV5-4 and TRBJ1-2, is ETGVTQSPTHLIKTRGQQVTLRCSSQSGHNTVSWYQQALGQGPQFIFQYYREEENGRGNFPPRFSGLQFPNYSSELNVNALELDDSALYLCASSSDGAGGYTFGSGTRLTVV.

J is TRBJ2-7 and V is TRBV5-1; 11 bases align to TRBD2. V lost 6 bases and J lost 2; bases outside the gene matches: 7. CDR3 length: 15 amino acids. Germline CDR1 and CDR2: SGHRS and YFSETQ. The CDR3 here is CASTWALAGAYEQYF. The DNA for the CDR3 is TGCGCCAGCACCTGGGCACTAGCGGGAGCCTACGAGCAGTACTTC.

A single count supports this clone. The rearrangement joins TRBV6-1 to TRBJ2-2; perhaps D is TRBD1 or TRBD2 (5 bases each). The CDR3 has 16 amino acids. Germline V CDR1 and CDR2: MNHNS, SASEGT. Trimming removed 1 base from V and 7 bases from J, with 16 bases in between. CDR3 protein: CASSEGLGGSGGELFF. Here the CDR3 DNA reads TGTGCCAGCAGTGAAGGTCTTGGGGGAAGCGGCGGGGAGCTGTTTTTT.

The chain carries TRBV5-1 and TRBJ2-5; 8 bases agree with TRBD2. The trim removed 0 bases at V and 3 bases at J, leaving 7 bases unmatched. Germline lookup yields CDR1 SGHRS and CDR2 YFSETQ. This CDR3 is built from 16 residues. This CDR3 is CASSLAGSGVEETQYF. The CDR3 DNA reads as TGCGCCAGCAGCTTGGCGGGTAGCGGGGTCGAAGAGACCCAGTACTTC.

The rearrangement joins TRBV7-9 to TRBJ2-7; D ambiguous. V dropped 3 bases and J dropped 4 bases, with 7 bases sitting between them. CDR3 length equals 12 residues. The germline CDR1 and CDR2 sequences are SEHNR and FQNEAQ (reference sequence). CDR3 coding DNA: TGTGCCAGCAGCTTTCGCTGGTACGAGCAGTACTTC. This gives the protein CASSFRWYEQYF.

This chain joins TRBV7-2 and TRBJ2-7, with TRBD2 matching 7 bases. The CDR3 is 15 residues long. CDR1 is SGHTA, CDR2 FQGNSA, per germline. V shed 4 bases and J 5 bases; nucleotides not matched to a gene: 11. CDR3 in amino acids: CASSYATSDWNEQYF. In nucleotides, the CDR3 is TGTGCCAGCAGCTATGCCACTAGCGATTGGAACGAGCAGTACTTC. Based on the CDR3 plus reference TRBV7-2 and TRBJ2-7, the full variable domain is GAGVSQSPSNKVTEKGKDVELRCDPISGHTALYWYRQSLGQGLEFLIYFQGNSAPDKSGLPSDRFSAERTGGSVSTLTIQRTQQEDSAVYLCASSYATSDWNEQYFGPGTRLTVT.

The chain joins TRBV14 to TRBJ1-1; D call uncertain. This CDR3 comprises 12 residues. The germline gives CDR1 SGHDN, CDR2 FVKESK. V dropped 2 bases and J dropped 7 bases, with 8 bases sitting between them. This CDR3 reads CASSQRRFEAFF. CDR3 nucleotides: TGTGCCAGCAGCCAACGACGGTTTGAAGCTTTCTTT.

V usage is TRBV19 and J usage is TRBJ2-3, with 10 bases aligning to TRBD2. Germline lookup yields CDR1 LNHDA and CDR2 SQIVND (reference sequence). This CDR3 is built from 14 residues. Trimming cost V 3 bases and J 9 bases; bases outside gene matches: 6. The DNA for the CDR3 is TGTGCCAGTAGTATGGGCCTAGCGGGAGACACGCAGTATTTT. This codes for CASSMGLAGDTQYF.

The chain links TRBV28 to TRBJ1-1, with 7 bases aligning to TRBD1. The CDR3 sequence is 12 residues long. V shed 10 bases and J 4 bases; nucleotides not matched to a gene: 6. CDR1 is MDHEN and CDR2 is SYDVKM in the germline V gene. CDR3 bases: TGTGCCACACAGGGGTACGGCACTGAAGCTTTCTTT. It translates to CATQGYGTEAFF. The full variable domain, in which reference TRBV28 and TRBJ1-1 provide the parts outside the CDR3, is DVKVTQSSRYLVKRTGEKVFLECVQDMDHENMFWYRQDPGLGLRLIYFSYDVKMKEKGDIPEGYSVSREKKERFSLILESASTNQTSMYLCATQGYGTEAFFGQGTRLTVV.

This clone was seen just once. J is TRBJ2-2 and V is TRBV7-6, with D unclear. This CDR3 has 16 amino acids. Trimming took 4 bases from V and 1 from J, leaving 13 bases between them. Germline lookup yields CDR1 SGHVS and CDR2 FNYEAQ. The DNA of the CDR3 is TGTGCCAGCAGCTCTCAAATAGACTTGAACACCGGGGAGCTGTTTTTT. Residues: CASSSQIDLNTGELFF.

J is TRBJ2-3 and V is TRBV20-1, with D perhaps TRBD2 (6 bases). The CDR3 runs 13 residues. V was trimmed by 3 bases and J by 8 bases, leaving 15 bases between them. From germline, CDR1 is DFQATT and CDR2 SNEGSKA (reference sequence). For the CDR3, the DNA is TGCAGTGCTAGTTGGGCGGGAAAGGTTACGCAGTATTTT. This gives the protein CSASWAGKVTQYF.

The V and J genes are TRBV10-3 and TRBJ2-7; 8 nucleotides agree with TRBD2. CDR1 and CDR2 (germline): ENHRY, SYGVKD. V lost 6 bases and J lost 7; bases outside the gene matches: 11. The CDR3 loop spans 14 amino acids. The CDR3 nucleotides are TGTGCCATCAGCGGGGGGGGATACAGTTGGGAGCAGTACTTC. Encoded protein: CAISGGGYSWEQYF.

The chain combines TRBV11-2 with TRBJ1-5; tentative D call: TRBD1 (6 bases). Trimming took off 0 bases at V and 4 bases at J, with 7 bases between the two ends. Per germline, CDR1 SGHAT and CDR2 FQNNGV. The CDR3 extends over 14 amino acids. The CDR3 DNA follows: TGTGCCAGCAGCTTAGACAGGGGAAATCAGCCCCAGCATTTT. This encodes CASSLDRGNQPQHF.

V is TRBV3-1 (or the pseudogene TRBV3-2) and J is TRBJ2-3; D unclear. CDR3 length: 15 residues. Trimming took off 5 bases at V and 6 bases at J, with 18 bases between the two ends. Germline V lookup: CDR1 LGHDT, CDR2 YNNKEL (reference sequence). Written as DNA, the CDR3 is TGTGCCAGCAGCTACCTCGACATGGTTTCGGATACGCAGTATTTT. It translates to CASSYLDMVSDTQYF.

The gene calls are TRBV18 and TRBJ1-4; D gene ambiguous. CDR3 size: 14 residues. The germline V gene has CDR1 KGHSH and CDR2 LQKENI. V gave up 3 bases and J gave up 4 bases, with 9 bases separating them. This chain's CDR3 is CASSPLKNNEKLFF. The CDR3 bases are TGTGCCAGCTCACCGTTGAAGAATAATGAAAAACTGTTTTTT. The full variable domain, rest sourced from reference TRBV18 and TRBJ1-4, is NAGVMQNPRHLVRRRGQEARLRCSPMKGHSHVYWYRQLPEEGLKFMVYLQKENIIDESGMPKERFSAEFPKEGPSILRIQQVVRGDSAAYFCASSPLKNNEKLFFGSGTQLSVL.

V usage is TRBV27 and J usage is TRBJ2-1; 14 bases map to TRBD2. Germline V gene lookup returns CDR1 MNHEY and CDR2 SMNVEV (reference sequence). The CDR3 loop spans 16 amino acids. V trimming: 2 bases; J trimming: 8 bases; junction bases outside the gene matches: 5. The CDR3 protein is CASSLRLAGGQDEQFF. DNA of the CDR3: TGTGCCAGCAGTTTAAGACTAGCGGGAGGGCAGGATGAGCAGTTCTTC.